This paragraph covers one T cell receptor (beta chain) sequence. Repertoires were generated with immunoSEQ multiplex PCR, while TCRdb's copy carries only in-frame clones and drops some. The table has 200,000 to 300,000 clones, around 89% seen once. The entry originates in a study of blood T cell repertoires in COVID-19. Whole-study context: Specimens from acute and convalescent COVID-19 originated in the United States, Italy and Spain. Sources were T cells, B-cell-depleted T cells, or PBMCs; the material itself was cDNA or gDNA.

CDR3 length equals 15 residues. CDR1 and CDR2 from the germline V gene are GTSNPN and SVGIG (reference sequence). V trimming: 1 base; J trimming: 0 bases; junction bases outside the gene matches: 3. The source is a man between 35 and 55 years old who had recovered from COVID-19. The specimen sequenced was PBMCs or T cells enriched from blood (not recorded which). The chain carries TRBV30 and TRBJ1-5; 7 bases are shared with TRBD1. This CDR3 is CAWSGGQHSNQPQHF. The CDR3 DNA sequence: TGTGCCTGGAGTGGGGGACAGCATAGCAATCAGCCCCAGCATTTT.